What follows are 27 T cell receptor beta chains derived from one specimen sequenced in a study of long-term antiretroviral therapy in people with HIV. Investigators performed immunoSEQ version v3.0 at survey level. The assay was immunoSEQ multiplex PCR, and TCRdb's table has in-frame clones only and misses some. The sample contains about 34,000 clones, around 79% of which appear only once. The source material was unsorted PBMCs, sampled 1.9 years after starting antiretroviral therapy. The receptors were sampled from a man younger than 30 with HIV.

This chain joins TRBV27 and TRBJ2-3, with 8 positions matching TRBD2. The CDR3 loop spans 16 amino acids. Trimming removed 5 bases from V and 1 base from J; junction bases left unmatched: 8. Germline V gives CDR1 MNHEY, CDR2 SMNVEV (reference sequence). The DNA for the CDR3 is TGTGCCAGCAGTCGGATCGAGCGGGGGCGCACAGATACGCAGTATTTT. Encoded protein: CASSRIERGRTDTQYF.

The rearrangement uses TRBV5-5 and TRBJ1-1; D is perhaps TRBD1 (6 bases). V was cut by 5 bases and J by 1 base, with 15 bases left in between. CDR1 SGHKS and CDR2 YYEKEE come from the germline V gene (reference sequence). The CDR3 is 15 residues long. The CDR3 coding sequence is TGTGCCAGCAGGAGAACAGGGAGTGGGAACACTGAAGCTTTCTTT. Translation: CASRRTGSGNTEAFF.

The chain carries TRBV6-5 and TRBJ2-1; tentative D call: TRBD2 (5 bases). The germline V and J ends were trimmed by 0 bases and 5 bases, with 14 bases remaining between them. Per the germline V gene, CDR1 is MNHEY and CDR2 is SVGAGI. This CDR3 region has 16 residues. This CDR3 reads CASSYSFGLFNNEQFF. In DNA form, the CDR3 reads TGTGCCAGCAGTTACTCGTTTGGACTCTTTAACAATGAGCAGTTCTTC.

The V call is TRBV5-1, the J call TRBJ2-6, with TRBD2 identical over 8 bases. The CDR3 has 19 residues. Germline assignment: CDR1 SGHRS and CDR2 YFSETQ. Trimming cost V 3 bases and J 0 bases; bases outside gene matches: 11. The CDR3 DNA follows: TGCGCCAGCAGCTGGGGGCTAGCGGGTCACAGCTCTGGGGCCAACGTCCTGACTTTC. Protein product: CASSWGLAGHSSGANVLTF.

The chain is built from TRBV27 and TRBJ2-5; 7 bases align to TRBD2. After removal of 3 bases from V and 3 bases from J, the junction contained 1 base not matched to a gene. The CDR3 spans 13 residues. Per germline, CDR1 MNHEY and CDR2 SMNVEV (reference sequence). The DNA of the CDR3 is TGTGCCAGCAGTTTTGGGAGGGAAGAGACCCAGTACTTC. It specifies CASSFGREETQYF.

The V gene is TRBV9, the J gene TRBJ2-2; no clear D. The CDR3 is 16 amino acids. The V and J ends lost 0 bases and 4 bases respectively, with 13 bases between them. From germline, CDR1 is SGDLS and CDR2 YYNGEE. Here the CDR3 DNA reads TGTGCCAGCAGCGTAGTCCCGACCATGTCCACCGGGGAGCTGTTTTTT. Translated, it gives CASSVVPTMSTGELFF.

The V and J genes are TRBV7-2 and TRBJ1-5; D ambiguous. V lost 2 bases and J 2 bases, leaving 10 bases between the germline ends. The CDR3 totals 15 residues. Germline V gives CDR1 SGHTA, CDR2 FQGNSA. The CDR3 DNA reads TGTGCCAGCAGCTTAAACGTAGATGGCAATCAGCCCCAGCATTTT. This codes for CASSLNVDGNQPQHF.

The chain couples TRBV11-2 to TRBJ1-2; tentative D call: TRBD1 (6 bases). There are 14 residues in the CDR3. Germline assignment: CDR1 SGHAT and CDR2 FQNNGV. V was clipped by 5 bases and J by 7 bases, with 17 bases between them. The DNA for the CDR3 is TGTGCCAGCAGCGTGGAGGGGGGAGGTAGTGGCTACACCTTC. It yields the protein CASSVEGGGSGYTF. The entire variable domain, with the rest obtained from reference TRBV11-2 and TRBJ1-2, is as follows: EAGVAQSPRYKIIEKRQSVAFWCNPISGHATLYWYQQILGQGPKLLIQFQNNGVVDDSQLPKDRFSAERLKGVDSTLKIQPAKLEDSAVYLCASSVEGGGSGYTFGSGTRLTVV.

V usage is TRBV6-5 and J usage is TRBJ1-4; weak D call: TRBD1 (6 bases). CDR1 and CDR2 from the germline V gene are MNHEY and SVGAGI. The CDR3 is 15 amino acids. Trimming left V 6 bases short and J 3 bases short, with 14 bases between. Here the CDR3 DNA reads TGTGCCAGCAGACCCAACAGGGTATCTAATGAAAAACTGTTTTTT. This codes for CASRPNRVSNEKLFF.

The CDR3 is CASSEQPPKNIQYF. In DNA form, the CDR3 reads TGTGCCAGCAGTGAACAGCCACCCAAAAACATTCAGTACTTC. The chain combines TRBV2 with TRBJ2-4; D is uncertain. V lost 2 bases and J lost 2, with 7 bases in between. CDR1 is SNHLY and CDR2 is FYNNEI in the germline V gene. There are 14 residues in the CDR3.

This CDR3 reads CASSEQRDTEAFF. The CDR3 coding sequence is TGTGCCAGCAGTGAGCAGAGGGACACTGAAGCTTTCTTT. V gene TRBV6-4 combines with J gene TRBJ1-1; D uncertain. CDR3 length: 13 residues. The V gene lost 3 bases and the J gene lost 3 bases, with 8 bases spanning the gap. Germline V gene lookup returns CDR1 MRHNA and CDR2 SNTAGT.

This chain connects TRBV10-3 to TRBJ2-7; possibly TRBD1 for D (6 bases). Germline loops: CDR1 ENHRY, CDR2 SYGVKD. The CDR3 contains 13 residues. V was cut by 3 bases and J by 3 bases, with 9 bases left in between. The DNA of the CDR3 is TGTGCCATCAGTGAAGGCAGGGGCTACGAGCAGTACTTC. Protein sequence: CAISEGRGYEQYF.

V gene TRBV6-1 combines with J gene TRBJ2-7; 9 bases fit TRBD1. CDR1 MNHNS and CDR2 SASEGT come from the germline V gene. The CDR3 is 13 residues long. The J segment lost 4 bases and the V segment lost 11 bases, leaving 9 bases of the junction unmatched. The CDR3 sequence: CACNSGQGYEQYF. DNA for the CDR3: TGTGCCTGCAACTCGGGACAGGGTTACGAGCAGTACTTC.

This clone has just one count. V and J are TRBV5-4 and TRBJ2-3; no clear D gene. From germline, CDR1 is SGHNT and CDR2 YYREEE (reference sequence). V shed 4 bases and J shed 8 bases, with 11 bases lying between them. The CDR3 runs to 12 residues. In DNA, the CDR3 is TGTGCCAGCAGCCCGGCGGCAGCTACGCAGTATTTT. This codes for CASSPAAATQYF.

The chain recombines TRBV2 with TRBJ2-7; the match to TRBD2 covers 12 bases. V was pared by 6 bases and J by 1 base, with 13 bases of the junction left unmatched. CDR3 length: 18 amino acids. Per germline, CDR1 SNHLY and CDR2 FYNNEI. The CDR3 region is CASSFGLAGLLGSYEQYV. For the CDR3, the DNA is TGTGCCAGCAGCTTCGGACTAGCGGGGCTCCTGGGTTCCTACGAGCAGTACGTC.

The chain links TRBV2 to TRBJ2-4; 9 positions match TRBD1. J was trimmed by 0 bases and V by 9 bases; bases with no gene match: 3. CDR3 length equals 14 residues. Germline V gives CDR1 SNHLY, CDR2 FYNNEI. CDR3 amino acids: CASGDRVAKNIQYF. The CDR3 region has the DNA TGTGCCAGTGGGGACAGGGTAGCCAAAAACATTCAGTACTTC.

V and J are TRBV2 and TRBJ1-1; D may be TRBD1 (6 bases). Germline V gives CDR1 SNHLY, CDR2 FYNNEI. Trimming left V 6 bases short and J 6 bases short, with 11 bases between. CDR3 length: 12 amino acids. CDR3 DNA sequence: TGTGCCAGCAGCCAGGGGAGGCCTGAAGCTTTCTTT. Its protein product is CASSQGRPEAFF. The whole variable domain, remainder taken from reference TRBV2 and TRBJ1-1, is EPEVTQTPSHQVTQMGQEVILRCVPISNHLYFYWYRQILGQKVEFLVSFYNNEISEKSEIFDDQFSVERPDGSNFTLKIRSTKLEDSAMYFCASSQGRPEAFFGQGTRLTVV.

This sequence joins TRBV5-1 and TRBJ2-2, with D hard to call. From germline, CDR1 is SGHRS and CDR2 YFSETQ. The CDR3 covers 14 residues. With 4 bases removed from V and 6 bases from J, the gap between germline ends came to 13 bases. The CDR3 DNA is TGCGCCAGCAGCCTGCGAGGTACCCCCGGGGAGCTGTTTTTT. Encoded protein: CASSLRGTPGELFF.

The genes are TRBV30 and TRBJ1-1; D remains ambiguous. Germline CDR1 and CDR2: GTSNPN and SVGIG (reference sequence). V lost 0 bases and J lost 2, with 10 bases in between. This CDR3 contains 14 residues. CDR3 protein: CAWSVRSGNTEAFF. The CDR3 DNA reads TGTGCCTGGAGTGTACGATCTGGCAACACTGAAGCTTTCTTT.

In DNA form, the CDR3 reads TGTGCCAGTAGTATTCCCGGACAGGACGCAACTAATGAAAAACTGTTTTTT. Its translation is CASSIPGQDATNEKLFF. The rearrangement uses TRBV19 and TRBJ1-4; TRBD1 aligns across 7 bases. The CDR3 runs to 17 residues. Germline CDR1 and CDR2: LNHDA and SQIVND (reference sequence). V was clipped by 3 bases and J by 0 bases; unmatched bases: 7.

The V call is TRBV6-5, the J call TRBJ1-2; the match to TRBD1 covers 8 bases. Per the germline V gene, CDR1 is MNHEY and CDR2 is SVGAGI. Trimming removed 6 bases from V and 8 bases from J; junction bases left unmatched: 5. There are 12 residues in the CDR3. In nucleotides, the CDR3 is TGTGCCAGCAGACAGGGGGTGGAAGGCTACACCTTC. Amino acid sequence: CASRQGVEGYTF.

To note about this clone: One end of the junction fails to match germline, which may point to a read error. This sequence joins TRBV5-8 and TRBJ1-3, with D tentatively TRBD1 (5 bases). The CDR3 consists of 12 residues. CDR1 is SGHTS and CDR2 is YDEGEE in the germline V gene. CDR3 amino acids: CASNLGGTTIYF. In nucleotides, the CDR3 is TGTGCCAGCAACCTCGGGGGAACCACCATATATTTT.

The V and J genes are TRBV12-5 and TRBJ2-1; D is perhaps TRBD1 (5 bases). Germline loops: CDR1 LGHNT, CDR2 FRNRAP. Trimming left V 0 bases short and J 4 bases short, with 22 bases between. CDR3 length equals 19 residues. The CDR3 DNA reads TGTGCTAGTGGTTTGGTACGATCTACTGAGGACAAACTTTACAATGAGCAGTTCTTC. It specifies CASGLVRSTEDKLYNEQFF. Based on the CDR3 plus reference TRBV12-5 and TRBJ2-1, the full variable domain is DARVTQTPRHKVTEMGQEVTMRCQPILGHNTVFWYRQTMMQGLELLAYFRNRAPLDDSGMPKDRFSAEMPDATLATLKIQPSEPRDSAVYFCASGLVRSTEDKLYNEQFFGPGTRLTVL.

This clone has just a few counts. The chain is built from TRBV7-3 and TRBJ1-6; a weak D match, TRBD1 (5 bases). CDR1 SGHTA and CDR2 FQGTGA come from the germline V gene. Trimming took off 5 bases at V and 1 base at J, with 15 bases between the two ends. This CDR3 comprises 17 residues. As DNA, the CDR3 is TGTGCCAGCAGCCAGATGGGGGGTCCTTCCTATAATTCACCCCTCCACTTT. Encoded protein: CASSQMGGPSYNSPLHF.

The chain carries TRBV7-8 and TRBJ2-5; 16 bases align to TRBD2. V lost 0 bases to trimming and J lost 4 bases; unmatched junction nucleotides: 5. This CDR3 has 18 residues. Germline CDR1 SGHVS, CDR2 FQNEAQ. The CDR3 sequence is CASSLALGLAGGRETQYF. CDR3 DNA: TGTGCCAGCAGCTTAGCCTTGGGACTAGCGGGGGGGCGAGAGACCCAGTACTTC.

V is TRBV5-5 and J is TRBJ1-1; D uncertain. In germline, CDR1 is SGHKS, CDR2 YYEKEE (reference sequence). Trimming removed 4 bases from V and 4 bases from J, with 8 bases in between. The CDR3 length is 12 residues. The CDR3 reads CASSPSSTEAFF. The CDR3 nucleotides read TGTGCCAGCAGCCCTTCGAGCACTGAAGCTTTCTTT.

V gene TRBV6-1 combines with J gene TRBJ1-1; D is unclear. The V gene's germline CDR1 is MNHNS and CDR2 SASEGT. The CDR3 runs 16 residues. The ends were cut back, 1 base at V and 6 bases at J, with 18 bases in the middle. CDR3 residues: CASSEDDGWGIAEAFF. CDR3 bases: TGTGCCAGCAGTGAAGACGACGGTTGGGGAATCGCTGAAGCTTTCTTT.